This TCR beta chain was captured in a study of blood T cell repertoires in COVID-19. Across the whole study: Samples representing acute and convalescent COVID-19 were sourced from the United States, Italy and Spain. Sources were T cells, B-cell-depleted T cells, or PBMCs; the material itself was cDNA or gDNA.

Seattle participants joined during active infection and were tracked over time. As processed by the authors: Counts of nucleated cells, estimated from reference gene primer amplification, were obtained. The repertoire was sequenced with immunoSEQ multiplex PCR; TCRdb's copy has only in-frame clones and lacks some. V and J calls and clone size follow that table, whereas D and trimming were derived from the DNA. The table has around 300,000 clones, more than 70% seen once. Sequencing input: peripheral blood. The clonotype originates from a young woman with COVID-19, enrolled during active disease.

The CDR3 spells CASSFAPGYVGEKLFF. The CDR3, as DNA: TGTGCCAGCAGCTTTGCACCCGGGTATGTGGGTGAAAAACTGTTTTTT. The V and J genes are TRBV11-3 and TRBJ1-4; D unclear. Germline V gene lookup returns CDR1 SGHNT and CDR2 YENEEA. V was shortened by 3 bases and J by 7 bases, with 18 bases between the two germline ends. CDR3 length: 16 amino acids.